A selection of T cell receptor beta chains follows, all from one sample in a study of cytomegalovirus exposure and HLA in healthy donors. The data were produced by immunoSEQ multiplex PCR, yet TCRdb's version contains in-frame clones alone and is incomplete. This table has about 49,000 clones, 90% to 95% appearing once. The sequenced material came from PBMCs. These receptor sequences come from a woman aged 18-29 years in good health and CMV-seropositive. Each CDR3 is given with its conserved first and last residue. A D gene is named only where the DNA matches it firmly. A row's size may be missing; if present it is once, few, many or a size class.

CDR3 protein,CDR3 DNA,clone size,J gene,D gene,V gene
CASSSLDRGENYGYTF,TGTGCCAGCAGTTCCCTTGACAGGGGAGAGAACTATGGCTACACCTTC,-,TRBJ1-2,TRBD1,TRBV28
CASSSRTTGRYEQYF,TGTGCCAGCAGCTCGAGGACGACAGGGCGCTACGAGCAGTACTTC,-,TRBJ2-7,TRBD1,TRBV13
CASSQDGFRGQGLYEQYF,TGTGCCAGCAGCCAAGATGGGTTTAGGGGACAGGGGCTCTACGAGCAGTACTTC,-,TRBJ2-7,TRBD1,TRBV4-2
CATSSGLTSGVNNEQFF,TGTGCCACCAGCAGTGGTCTAACTAGCGGGGTAAACAATGAGCAGTTCTTC,-,TRBJ2-1,TRBD2,TRBV15
CASSRIETDTQYF,TGTGCCAGCAGCCGAATAGAGACAGATACGCAGTATTTT,-,TRBJ2-3,-,TRBV6-5
CASRGQSPLNHTGELFF,TGTGCCAGCAGGGGACAGTCACCACTCAACCACACCGGGGAGCTGTTTTTT,-,TRBJ2-2,TRBD1,TRBV4-2
CASSLEENTEAFF,TGTGCCAGCAGCCTGGAGGAGAACACTGAAGCTTTCTTT,-,TRBJ1-1,-,TRBV28
CASSFRDSYEQYF,TGTGCCAGCAGCTTCCGGGACAGCTACGAGCAGTACTTC,-,TRBJ2-7,TRBD1,TRBV5-6
CASSDPTRPYEQYF,TGCGCCAGCAGTGATCCGACACGACCCTACGAGCAGTACTTC,once,TRBJ2-7,-,TRBV10-1
CASSETGPEQYF,TGTGCCAGCAGCGAGACAGGTCCCGAGCAGTACTTC,-,TRBJ2-7,-,TRBV7-9
CASSQQAGGVSYEQYF,TGTGCCAGCAGCCAGCAAGCGGGAGGGGTCTCCTACGAGCAGTACTTC,few,TRBJ2-7,TRBD2,TRBV4-2